The present T cell receptor (beta chain) was sequenced within a study of blood T cells in healthy people across ages (dated by TCRdb to the mid-2010s). With respect to the entire study: In model experiments, template switching captured about one uniquely barcoded TCR beta cDNA molecule for every two T cells. Donors of different ages were randomly distributed across sequencing lanes to avoid experimental bias. Using deep sequencing normalized with unique cDNA molecular identifiers, the study measured how TCR beta repertoire diversity changes with age. Four age groups were formed from the donors: young (average about 16 years), middle-aged (around 37), aged (62) and long-lived (more than 75). Using the same blood draw, the study looked at two additional independent replicas of 1 million unique cDNA reads for two donors, one aged 18 to 30 and the other aged 80 or older. Summary of the overall study and its limitations: Conclusive comparison of naive and antigen-experienced compartments was prevented by the profiling of bulk unsorted PBMCs. Because the CMV infection status of the donors was unknown, age-related changes in expanded clonotypes may potentially have been confounded. Observed TCR beta diversity correlated strongly with the percentage of naive T cells measured by flow cytometry. Total diversity estimates from one million sequenced T cells were considered lower bounds and underestimates. Compared with the aged group, more naive CD4+ T cells, fewer expanded clones and increased TCR diversity were shown by the long-lived group, suggesting age selection. Observed TCR beta diversity per million T cells fell roughly linearly with age, and a significant reduction was already apparent by age around 36.

Library prep was done by 5' RACE. The data were produced on an Illumina HiSeq 2500. A second PCR of roughly 7 to 11 cycles was performed with a sample-barcoded 5' primer and a J-beta primer mix. Each TCR beta cDNA molecule received a unique molecular identifier from a template-switch 5' adaptor carrying 12 random nucleotides. At least 2.5 million CDR3-containing paired-end reads were obtained from each sample. First-strand cDNA was synthesized from all RNA with the Mint cDNA synthesis kit, primed by a TRBC-specific oligonucleotide. All cDNA was treated with uracil-DNA glycosylase and then went through a first 18-cycle PCR with the universal primers M1SS and BC2_uni_R. The published analysis was carried out like this. Each sample was normalized by randomly selecting 1 million high-quality reads, each carrying a distinct molecular identifier. Instead of being binned into consensus sequences, reads that shared molecular identifiers were thrown out. MiTCR, set to a Q25 quality threshold and the strictest error-elimination algorithm, was used for CDR3 identification, clonotype clustering and error correction. A nonparametric unseen species model using Euler transformation provided a lower-bound estimate of total TCR beta diversity. TCRdb passed the public sequencing reads through fastp at Q25 and MiXCR, retaining productive beta sequences. For every CDR3 protein sequence, its rows merge into one entry that carries the most common genes and DNA. TCRdb, not the original authors, processed these V and J calls. The sample table contains 650,000 to 700,000 distinct CDR3 sequences; only one count was recorded for approximately 31% of them. The biggest ten clones account for approximately 15% of the sample.

The CDR3 measures 15 amino acids from cysteine to phenylalanine. Only the CDR3 part of the read is kept: 45 bases, read in frame from the first base. Cut back by 4 bases and 6 bases, the V and J ends lie 19 bases apart. The germline V gene sets CDR1 to SGHRS and CDR2 to YFSETQ. Donors were under 40 systemically healthy Caucasian individuals from Russia aged roughly 6 to 100 years. Around 10 milliliters of peripheral blood were collected from each donor into EDTA-treated Vacutainer tubes. Ficoll-Paque density-gradient centrifugation was used to isolate PBMCs, with at least 7 million obtained per sample. Trizol reagent was used to extract total RNA from PBMCs, with at least 5 micrograms per sample. For every donor, flow cytometry on a PBMC aliquot measured the percentage of naive CD45RAhigh/CD27high T cells. This clonotype was seen repeatedly, ten times or more. Its specific antigen is unknown. No quality values exist for individual bases; no much larger clone is one base distant.

The TCR originated in a woman aged 80 or over in good health. Donor details come from another sample of the same person, matched by shared clones. The V and J genes are TRBV5-1 and TRBJ1-2; the D gene is perhaps TRBD1, on 6 matching bases. The sequenced material came from blood. The nucleotide sequence is TGCGCCAGCAGCCCTCCCTTAACAGGGATGGATGGCTACACCTTC. The translation is CASSPPLTGMDGYTF. Joined to the reference TRBV5-1 and TRBJ1-2 proteins, this CDR3 gives the full variable domain: KAGVTQTPRYLIKTRGQQVTLSCSPISGHRSVSWYQQTPGQGLQFLFEYFSETQRNKGNFPGRFSGRQFSNSRSEMNVSTLELGDSALYLCASSPPLTGMDGYTFGSGTRLTVV.